This T cell receptor beta chain was identified in a study of human CD8 memory T cell subsets. The authors made TCR beta libraries using UMI-labeled 5' RACE. With the 5' RACE reads reprocessed, TCRdb shows one record per CDR3 protein and no DNA. Its table lists roughly 16,000 distinct CDR3 sequences. The specimen sequenced was CD8+ stem-like memory T cells (TSCM and TCM) sorted from PBMCs. The sample's subset: stem-like memory CD8 T cells (TSTEM), CCR7+ PD-1- TIGIT-. The TCR comes from a human donor in good health.

The chain's CDR3 is CASSISARAYNEQFF. The chain links TRBV7-3 to TRBJ2-1; the D gene TCRdb calls, TRBD2, cannot be checked with no DNA. Germline V gene lookup returns CDR1 SGHTA and CDR2 FQGTGA. The CDR3 contains 15 residues.